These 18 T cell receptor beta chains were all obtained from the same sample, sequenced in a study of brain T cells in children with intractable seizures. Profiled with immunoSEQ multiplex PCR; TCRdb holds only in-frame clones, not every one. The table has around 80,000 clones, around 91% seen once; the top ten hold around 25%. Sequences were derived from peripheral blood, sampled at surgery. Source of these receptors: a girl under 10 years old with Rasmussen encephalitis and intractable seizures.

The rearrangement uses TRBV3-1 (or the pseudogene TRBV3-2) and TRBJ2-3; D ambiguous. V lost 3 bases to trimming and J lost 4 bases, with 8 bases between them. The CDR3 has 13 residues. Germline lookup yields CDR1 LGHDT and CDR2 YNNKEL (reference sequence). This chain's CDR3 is CASSQAEPDTQYF. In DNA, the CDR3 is TGTGCCAGCAGCCAGGCTGAACCAGATACGCAGTATTTT.

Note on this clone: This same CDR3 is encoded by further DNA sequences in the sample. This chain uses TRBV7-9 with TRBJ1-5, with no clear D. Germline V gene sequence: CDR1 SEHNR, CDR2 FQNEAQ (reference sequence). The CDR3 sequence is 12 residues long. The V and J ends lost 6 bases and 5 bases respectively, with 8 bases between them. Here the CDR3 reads CASSDRYQPQHF. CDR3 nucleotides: TGTGCCAGCAGTGATCGGTATCAGCCCCAGCATTTT. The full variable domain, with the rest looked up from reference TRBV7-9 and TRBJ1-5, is DTGVSQNPRHKITKRGQNVTFRCDPISEHNRLYWYRQTLGQGPEFLTYFQNEAQLEKSRLLSDRFSAERPKGSFSTLEIQRTEQGDSAMYLCASSDRYQPQHFGDGTRLSIL.

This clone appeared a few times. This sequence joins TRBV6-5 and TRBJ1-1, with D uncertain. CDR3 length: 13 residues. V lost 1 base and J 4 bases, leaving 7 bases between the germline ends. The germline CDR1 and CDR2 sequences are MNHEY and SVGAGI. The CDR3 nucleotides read TGTGCCAGCAGTTACTTGGGAGGCACTGAAGCTTTCTTT. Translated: CASSYLGGTEAFF.

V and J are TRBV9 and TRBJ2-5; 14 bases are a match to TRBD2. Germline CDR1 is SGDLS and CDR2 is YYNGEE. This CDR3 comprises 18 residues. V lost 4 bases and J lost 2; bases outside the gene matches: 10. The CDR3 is CASSPSVGLAGGQETQYF. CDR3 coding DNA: TGTGCCAGCAGCCCTTCGGTTGGACTAGCGGGGGGACAAGAGACCCAGTACTTC.

The CDR3 coding sequence is TGTGCCAGCAGCTTGGGAAGCGGGGGCTCATACAATGAGCAGTTCTTC. It specifies CASSLGSGGSYNEQFF. This chain links TRBV7-6 with TRBJ2-1; TRBD2 matches 8 bases. The V and J ends lost 3 bases and 4 bases, in that order; junction bases with no gene match: 8. The V gene's germline CDR1 is SGHVS and CDR2 FNYEAQ. This CDR3 has 16 amino acids.

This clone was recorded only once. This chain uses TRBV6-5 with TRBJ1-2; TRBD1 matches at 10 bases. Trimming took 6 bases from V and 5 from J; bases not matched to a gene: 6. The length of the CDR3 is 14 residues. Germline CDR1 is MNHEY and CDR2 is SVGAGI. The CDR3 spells CASRGQGVNYGYTF. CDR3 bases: TGTGCCAGCAGAGGACAGGGGGTAAATTATGGCTACACCTTC.

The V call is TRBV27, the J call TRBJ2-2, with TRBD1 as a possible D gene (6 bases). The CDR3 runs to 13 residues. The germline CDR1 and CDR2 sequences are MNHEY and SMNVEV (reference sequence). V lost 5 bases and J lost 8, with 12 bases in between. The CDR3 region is CASSTTGSGELFF. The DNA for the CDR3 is TGTGCCAGCAGTACGACAGGATCAGGGGAGCTGTTTTTT.

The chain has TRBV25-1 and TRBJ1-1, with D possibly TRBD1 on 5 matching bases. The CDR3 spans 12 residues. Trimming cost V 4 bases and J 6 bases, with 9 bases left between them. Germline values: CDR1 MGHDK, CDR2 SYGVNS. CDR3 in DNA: TGTGCCAGCAGTGGGGGGACCTCTGAAGCTTTCTTT. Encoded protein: CASSGGTSEAFF. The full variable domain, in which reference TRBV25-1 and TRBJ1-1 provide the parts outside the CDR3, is EADIYQTPRYLVIGTGKKITLECSQTMGHDKMYWYQQDPGMELHLIHYSYGVNSTEKGDLSSESTVSRIRTEHFPLTLESARPSHTSQYLCASSGGTSEAFFGQGTRLTVV.

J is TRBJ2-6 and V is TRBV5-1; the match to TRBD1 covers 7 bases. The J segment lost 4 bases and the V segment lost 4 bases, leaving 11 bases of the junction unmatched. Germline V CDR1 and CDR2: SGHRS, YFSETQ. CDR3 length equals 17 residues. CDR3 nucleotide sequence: TGCGCCAGCAGCCCTAGACAGGGTGTAGCGGGGGCCAACGTCCTGACTTTC. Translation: CASSPRQGVAGANVLTF.

Here the CDR3 DNA reads TGTGCCAGCTCCCCCGGCCCCGGCGGCTCACCCCTCCACTTT. This translates into CASSPGPGGSPLHF. V usage is TRBV11-2 and J usage is TRBJ1-6, with unresolved D. Trimming took 8 bases from V and 10 from J, leaving 18 bases between them. Per the germline V gene, CDR1 is SGHAT and CDR2 is FQNNGV. This CDR3 has 14 residues.

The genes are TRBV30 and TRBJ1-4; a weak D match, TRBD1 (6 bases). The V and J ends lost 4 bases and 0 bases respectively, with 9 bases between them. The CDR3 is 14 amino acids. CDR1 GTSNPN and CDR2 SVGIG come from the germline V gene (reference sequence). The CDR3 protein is CAWNRQATNEKLFF. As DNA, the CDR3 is TGTGCCTGGAACCGACAGGCAACTAATGAAAAACTGTTTTTT. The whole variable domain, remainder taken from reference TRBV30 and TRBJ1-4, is SQTIHQWPATLVQPVGSPLSLECTVEGTSNPNLYWYRQAAGRGLQLLFYSVGIGQISSEVPQNLSASRPQDRQFILSSKKLLLSDSGFYLCAWNRQATNEKLFFGSGTQLSVL.

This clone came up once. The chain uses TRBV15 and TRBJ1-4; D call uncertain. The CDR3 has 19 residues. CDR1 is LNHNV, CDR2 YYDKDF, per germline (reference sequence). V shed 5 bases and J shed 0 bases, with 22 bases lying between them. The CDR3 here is CATSSMGVTTIATNEKLFF. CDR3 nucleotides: TGTGCCACCAGCTCAATGGGAGTCACCACTATTGCAACTAATGAAAAACTGTTTTTT.

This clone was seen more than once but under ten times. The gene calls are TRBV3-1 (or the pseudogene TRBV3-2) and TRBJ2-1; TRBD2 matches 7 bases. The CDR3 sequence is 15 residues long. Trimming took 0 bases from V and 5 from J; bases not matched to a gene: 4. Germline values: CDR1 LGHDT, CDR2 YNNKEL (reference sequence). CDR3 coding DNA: TGTGCCAGCAGCCAAGAGGAGCGGGGTGACAATGAGCAGTTCTTC. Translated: CASSQEERGDNEQFF.

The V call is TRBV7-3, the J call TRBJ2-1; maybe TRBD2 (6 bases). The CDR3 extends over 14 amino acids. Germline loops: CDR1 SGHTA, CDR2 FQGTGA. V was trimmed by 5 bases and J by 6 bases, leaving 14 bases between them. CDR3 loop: CASSPEGLGNEQFF. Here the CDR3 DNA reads TGTGCCAGCAGCCCGGAGGGCCTGGGCAATGAGCAGTTCTTC.

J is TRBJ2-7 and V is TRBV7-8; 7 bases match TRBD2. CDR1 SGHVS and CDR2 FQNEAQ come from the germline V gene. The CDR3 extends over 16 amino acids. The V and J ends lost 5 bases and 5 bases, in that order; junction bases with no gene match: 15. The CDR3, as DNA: TGTGCCAGCAGCGGACTAGTGACGGGCCTGAGGAACGAGCAGTACTTC. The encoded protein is CASSGLVTGLRNEQYF.

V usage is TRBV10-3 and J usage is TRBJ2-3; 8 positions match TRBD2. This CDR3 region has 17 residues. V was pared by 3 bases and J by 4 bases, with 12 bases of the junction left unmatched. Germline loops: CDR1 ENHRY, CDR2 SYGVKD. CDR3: CAISDLGAGGSADTQYF. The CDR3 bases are TGTGCCATCAGTGATCTCGGGGCGGGGGGAAGTGCAGATACGCAGTATTTT.

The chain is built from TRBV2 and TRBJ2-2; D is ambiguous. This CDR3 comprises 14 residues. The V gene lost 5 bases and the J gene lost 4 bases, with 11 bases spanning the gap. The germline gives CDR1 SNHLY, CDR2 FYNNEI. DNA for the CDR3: TGTGCCAGCAGTACCGGTCTGGGCACCGGGGAGCTGTTTTTT. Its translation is CASSTGLGTGELFF. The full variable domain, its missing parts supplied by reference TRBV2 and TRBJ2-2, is EPEVTQTPSHQVTQMGQEVILRCVPISNHLYFYWYRQILGQKVEFLVSFYNNEISEKSEIFDDQFSVERPDGSNFTLKIRSTKLEDSAMYFCASSTGLGTGELFFGEGSRLTVL.

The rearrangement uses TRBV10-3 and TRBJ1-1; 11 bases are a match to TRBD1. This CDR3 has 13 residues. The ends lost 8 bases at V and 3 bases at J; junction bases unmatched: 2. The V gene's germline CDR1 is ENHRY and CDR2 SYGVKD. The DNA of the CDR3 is TGTGCCATCGGGACAGGGGGGTACACTGAAGCTTTCTTT. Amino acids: CAIGTGGYTEAFF.